This T cell receptor beta chain came from a study of cytomegalovirus exposure and HLA in healthy donors. Study observations and caveats: In a later analysis, productive TCRs from donors in an Asian-associated ancestry cluster reportedly carried fewer N-insertions than the cohort mean. Confirmation was obtained in vitro that a few CMV-associated chains are specific for CMV antigens.

The germline V and J ends were trimmed by 0 bases and 4 bases, with 11 bases remaining between them. This CDR3 region has 15 residues. In germline, CDR1 is SGHRS, CDR2 YFSETQ. 13 Jbeta primers and 60 Vbeta primers were used for the PCR. The repertoire was sequenced with immunoSEQ multiplex PCR; TCRdb's copy has only in-frame clones and lacks some. The sample has 150,000 or so clones; about 80% are singletons. To note about this clone: The target antigen is unknown.

This TCR was recovered from a woman aged 40 to 50 in good health and CMV-seronegative. Sequences were obtained from PBMCs. This chain connects TRBV5-1 to TRBJ1-3; D is undetermined. The chain's CDR3 is CASSLDPGMGNTIYF. The CDR3 nucleotides read TGCGCCAGCAGCTTGGATCCCGGGATGGGAAACACCATATATTTT. Supplemented by reference TRBV5-1 and TRBJ1-3, the full variable domain reads KAGVTQTPRYLIKTRGQQVTLSCSPISGHRSVSWYQQTPGQGLQFLFEYFSETQRNKGNFPGRFSGRQFSNSRSEMNVSTLELGDSALYLCASSLDPGMGNTIYFGEGSWLTVV.